A selection of T cell receptor beta chains follows, all from one sample in a study of radiation and T cells in renal cell carcinoma. The table came from immunoSEQ multiplex PCR; TCRdb's copy has only in-frame clones and leaves some out. The sample lists tens of thousands of clones, around 78% occurring once. Sample: blood, taken from a patient whose treatment included radiotherapy and nephrectomy. These receptors were taken from a man between 60 and 70 years old with renal cell carcinoma. Both conserved end residues are part of each CDR3. D genes are given only for firm matches. Expanded clones get a size class; other rows say once, few or many, or leave the size out.

>NA|NA|TRBJ2-3|TRBV5-1
TGCGCCAGCAGCGACACAGATACGCAGTATTTT
CASSDTDTQYF
>TRBD2|few|TRBJ2-5|TRBV29-1
TGCAGCGTTGGCCCGGGAGGGCCGGGTGAGACCCAGTACTTC
CSVGPGGPGETQYF
>NA|NA|TRBJ2-2|TRBV7-2
TGTGCCAGCAGCTTTCAGGGGTCCACCGGGGAGCTGTTTTTT
CASSFQGSTGELFF
>NA|NA|TRBJ2-3|TRBV5-6
TGTGCCAGCAGCTTGGCGGGTACGGAAATACTGGGCTTTACGCAGTATTTT
CASSLAGTEILGFTQYF
>NA|few|TRBJ1-2|TRBV30
TGTGCCTGGAGTGTAAGGGCATTGAGCTATGGCTACACCTTC
CAWSVRALSYGYTF
>TRBD1|NA|TRBJ1-4|TRBV19
TGTGCCAGTAGTGCCGGGACAGGGGGTTATGAAAAACTGTTTTTT
CASSAGTGGYEKLFF
>TRBD1|few|TRBJ2-2|TRBV10-3
TGTGCCATCCCCCGGACAGGGGGCAAAAGTGGGAACACCGGGGAGCTGTTTTTT
CAIPRTGGKSGNTGELFF
>TRBD1|NA|TRBJ1-5|TRBV6-5
TGTGCCAGCAGTTACTCGGGACAGGGGAATCAGCCCCAGCATTTT
CASSYSGQGNQPQHF
>TRBD2|NA|TRBJ2-3|TRBV23-1
TGCGCCAGCAGTCAATCACCGACTAGCGGGAGCCGTTATACGCAGTATTTT
CASSQSPTSGSRYTQYF
>NA|NA|TRBJ2-1|TRBV21-1
TGTGCCAGCAGCAAAAACAGGCGGGGGGCCATCAATGAGCAGTTCTTC
CASSKNRRGAINEQFF
>NA|NA|TRBJ2-7|TRBV9
TGTGCCAGCAGCGTTTATGGGGGGGCTCCCTACGAGCAGTACTTC
CASSVYGGAPYEQYF
>TRBD1|NA|TRBJ2-5|TRBV9
TGTGCCAGCAGCCGCGGACAGGGGGCCCAGGAGACCCAGTACTTC
CASSRGQGAQETQYF
>TRBD2|NA|TRBJ2-1|TRBV4-1
TGCGCCAGCAGCCAAGGGGACTACTACAATGAGCAGTTCTTC
CASSQGDYYNEQFF
>NA|NA|TRBJ2-5|TRBV11-2
TGTGCCAGCAGCTTAGATTGGGGGCGGGAGACCCAGTACTTC
CASSLDWGRETQYF
>TRBD2|NA|TRBJ2-1|TRBV29-1
TGCAGCGCCCAGACTAGCCCTAGCTCCTACAATGAGCAGTTCTTC
CSAQTSPSSYNEQFF
>TRBD1|NA|TRBJ1-6|TRBV7-2
TGTGCCAGCAGCTTACAGACAGGGAAGAATTCACCCCTCCACTTT
CASSLQTGKNSPLHF
>NA|NA|TRBJ1-6|TRBV5-8
TGTGCCAGCAGCTTCAATAATTCACCCCTCCACTTT
CASSFNNSPLHF
>NA|few|TRBJ1-4|TRBV19
TGTGCCAGTAGTATTCGGGGTGAAAAACTGTTTTTT
CASSIRGEKLFF
>TRBD1|NA|TRBJ1-1|TRBV29-1
TGCAGCGTTGATTTGGGACAGGGCCCCACTGAAGCTTTCTTT
CSVDLGQGPTEAFF
>NA|NA|TRBJ2-5|TRBV27
TGTGCCAGCAGTCCCGGACAGGGGACTAGTCCCCTTTCGGAGACCCAGTACTTC
CASSPGQGTSPLSETQYF
>NA|NA|TRBJ1-6|TRBV7-2
TGTGCCAGCAGCTTAGCAGGGCAGGGGTGGGTACCCCTCCACTTT
CASSLAGQGWVPLHF
>TRBD1|NA|TRBJ2-7|TRBV27
TGTGCCAGCAGTCACGACAGGGGTTACCACGAGCAGTACTTC
CASSHDRGYHEQYF
>NA|few|TRBJ1-3|TRBV2
TGTGCCAGCAGTTCTTCCTACAGTGACTCCTCTGGAAACACCATATATTTT
CASSSSYSDSSGNTIYF
>NA|NA|TRBJ2-3|TRBV9
TGTGCCAGCAGCGGAGGGAGTCCTAGCACAGATACGCAGTATTTT
CASSGGSPSTDTQYF
>TRBD2|once|TRBJ2-1|TRBV5-1
TGCGCCAGCAGCCGGGAGGACGGCCACAATGAGCAGTTCTTC
CASSREDGHNEQFF
>TRBD2|few|TRBJ2-3|TRBV5-1
TGCGCCAGCAGCTTGGGCGGACTAGCGGGAAGGTCAGATACGCAGTATTTT
CASSLGGLAGRSDTQYF
>TRBD2|NA|TRBJ2-7|TRBV7-2
TGTGCCAGCAGCTTGTTACTAGCGGCTGGCCACGAGCAGTACTTC
CASSLLLAAGHEQYF
>TRBD1|NA|TRBJ1-3|TRBV18
TGTGCCAGCTCCGGGACAGCTGTCTCTGGAAACACCATATATTTT
CASSGTAVSGNTIYF
>TRBD1|NA|TRBJ1-2|TRBV2
TGTGCCAGCAGTCCGGACAGGGAGTATGGCTACACCTTC
CASSPDREYGYTF
>NA|few|TRBJ1-2|TRBV2
TGTGCCAGCAGTACATTAGGGGAAACCCTCCGAGATGCTGGCTACACCTTC
CASSTLGETLRDAGYTF
>NA|NA|TRBJ2-2|TRBV6-6
TGTGCCAGCAGTTCGCTCTTGAACACCGGGGAGCTGTTTTTT
CASSSLLNTGELFF
>NA|NA|TRBJ2-5|TRBV18
TGTGCCAGCTCACCGCCGGGACTGGAGACCCAGTACTTC
CASSPPGLETQYF
>TRBD2|few|TRBJ2-3|TRBV2
TGTGCCAGCAGGGTTAGCGGGGGGGCCACAGATACGCAGTATTTT
CASRVSGGATDTQYF
>NA|NA|TRBJ1-5|TRBV7-2
TGTGCCAGCAGCTTAGACCACAATCAGCCCCAGCATTTT
CASSLDHNQPQHF
>NA|NA|TRBJ1-2|TRBV9
TGTGCCAGCAGCGTAGCCCCCGAGAGGGGAAAGAACTATGGCTACACCTTC
CASSVAPERGKNYGYTF
>NA|NA|TRBJ2-2|TRBV7-9
TGTGCCAGCAGCTGGGAGACACCTCTCACCGGGGAGCTGTTTTTT
CASSWETPLTGELFF
>TRBD1|NA|TRBJ1-5|TRBV9
TGTGCCAGCAGCGCTGGACAGGGGCTATCAAACTGGCCCCAGCATTTT
CASSAGQGLSNWPQHF
>TRBD1|few|TRBJ1-1|TRBV4-3
TGCGCCAGCAGCCAGGGCACAGGGGGCCGGGCGAACACTGAAGCTTTCTTT
CASSQGTGGRANTEAFF
>NA|NA|TRBJ2-3|TRBV27
TGTGCCAGCAGTTTACTTCCCGGGACGGGATTCACAGATACGCAGTATTTT
CASSLLPGTGFTDTQYF
>NA|NA|TRBJ1-2|TRBV5-1
TGCGCCAGCAGCGCCTCAGGGGTAGGAGGCTACACCTTC
CASSASGVGGYTF
>NA|NA|TRBJ2-1|TRBV18
TGTGCCAGCTCAGCTGGTCAGGGTTACAATGAGCAGTTCTTC
CASSAGQGYNEQFF
>TRBD1|NA|TRBJ1-3|TRBV11-2
TGTGCCAGCAGCCAGTGGGGGACAGCCTCTGGAAACACCATATATTTT
CASSQWGTASGNTIYF
>NA|NA|TRBJ1-1|TRBV27
TGTGCCAGCAGTTTAAAAAGGAACACTGAAGCTTTCTTT
CASSLKRNTEAFF
>TRBD2|NA|TRBJ2-7|TRBV7-6
TGTGCCAGCAGCGAGAAGGCAGCGGGGGTTCCATACGAGCAGTACTTC
CASSEKAAGVPYEQYF